What follows are 18 T cell receptor beta chains derived from one specimen sequenced in a study of tumor-infiltrating lymphocytes in primary liver carcinoma. Unsorted whole blood yielded the blood RNA, and germline DNA was also extracted. The researchers produced TCR beta cDNA from roughly 500 ng total RNA with a constant-region primer. Slightly modified ARM-PCR served as the procedure for the TCR beta libraries. These libraries came from three rounds of nested multiplex PCR. Both of the initial two PCR rounds ran for 10 cycles and employed TRBV1-TRBV30 forward primers alongside a C-beta reverse primer. TCRdb processed the multiplex PCR reads anew with MiXCR; each CDR3 protein has one entry. The sample records 300,000 to 350,000 distinct CDR3 sequences, around three fifths being singletons. The sample was peripheral blood. Receptors were obtained from a middle-aged man with primary liver carcinoma and hepatitis B virus infection.

With regard to this clonotype: The CDR3 end shows no conserved phenylalanine or tryptophan, and so a read error is likely. This rearrangement joins TRBV7-8 to TRBJ2-3; weak D call: TRBD2 (5 bases). Germline V gives CDR1 SGHVS, CDR2 FQNEAQ. This CDR3 region has 15 residues. The V end lost 5 bases, the J end lost 6 bases, and 18 bases lay between the germline ends. In DNA form, the CDR3 reads TGTGCCAGCAGCCCAGGTGCGAGATCGGGGGATACGCAGTATCTT. Translated, it gives CASSPGARSGDTQYL.

On this clonotype itself: The junction differs from germline at one of its ends, possibly a read error. This chain joins TRBV4-1 and TRBJ2-3, with 8 nucleotides matching TRBD1. The CDR3 has 16 residues. CDR1 is MGHRA, CDR2 YSYEKL, per germline. CDR3 nucleotides: TGCGGCAGCAGCCAAGTCCCGAGACAGGGGACAGATACGCAGTATTTT. This sequence encodes CGSSQVPRQGTDTQYF.

This rearrangement joins TRBV7-9 to TRBJ2-6; no definite D call. V was pared by 1 base and J by 0 bases, with 22 bases between. The CDR3 loop spans 21 amino acids. The germline V gene has CDR1 SEHNR and CDR2 FQNEAQ (reference sequence). The CDR3 DNA is TGTGCCAGCAGCTTAGGGTATTCGAGACCGGTGCAACCCTCTGGGGCCAACGTCCTGACTTTC. Translated, it gives CASSLGYSRPVQPSGANVLTF.

Comments on this clonotype: This clone may be a read error of a much larger clone one base away. This chain uses TRBV6-2 or TRBV6-3 with TRBJ1-1, with a weak D call TRBD1 (5 bases). Trimming stripped 2 bases from V and 11 bases from J, with 15 bases between. Germline V lookup: CDR1 MNHEY, CDR2 SVGEGT. This CDR3 has 13 residues. In DNA, the CDR3 is TGTGCCAGCAGTTACCGGGGCATGCTTTCGGCTTTCTTT. Translating gives CASSYRGMLSAFF.

The CDR3: CSAFGGDTGELFF. CDR3 nucleotide sequence: TGCAGCGCATTTGGGGGCGACACCGGGGAGCTGTTTTTT. This rearrangement joins TRBV29-1 to TRBJ2-2; D may be TRBD1 (6 bases). The germline V and J ends were trimmed by 7 bases and 3 bases, with 12 bases remaining between them. This CDR3 is 13 amino acids long. Germline CDR1 and CDR2: SQVTM and ANQGSEA.

About this clonotype: It may be a read error: a sequence one base away is much more abundant. The J gene is TRBJ1-4, the V gene TRBV6-6, with 7 bases identical to TRBD1. The CDR3 runs 16 residues. The V gene's germline CDR1 is MNHNY and CDR2 SVGAGI (reference sequence). This CDR3 is CASSYLGTVGSEKPFF. CDR3 DNA sequence: TGTGCCAGCAGTTACTTAGGGACAGTGGGGTCCGAAAAACCGTTTTTT.

Comments on this clonotype: One end of the junction varies from germline; a read error may be responsible. The chain couples TRBV11-2 to TRBJ2-3; no clear D. CDR3 length: 12 amino acids. Germline loops: CDR1 SGHAT, CDR2 FQNNGV. The CDR3 reads CASSLVSDTRYF. The DNA of the CDR3 is TGTGCCAGCAGCTTAGTCTCAGATACGCGGTATTTC.

Comment on this clonotype: The CDR3 does not end in the conserved phenylalanine or tryptophan, so this is likely a read error. The chain combines TRBV5-1 with TRBJ2-5, with TRBD1 as a possible D gene (5 bases). Germline-derived CDR1 and CDR2 are SGHRS and YFSETQ. V lost 2 bases to trimming and J lost 2 bases, with 7 bases between them. This CDR3 spans 13 amino acids. The CDR3 is CASSFREQETQYL. DNA of the CDR3: TGCGCCAGCAGCTTCAGGGAACAAGAGACCCAGTACCTC.

This clonotype has a count of ten or more. The chain links TRBV10-3 to TRBJ2-5, with 11 bases aligning to TRBD2. Germline assignment: CDR1 ENHRY and CDR2 SYGVKD. The CDR3 has 15 residues. Trimming cost V 4 bases and J 3 bases; bases outside gene matches: 4. CDR3 protein: CAISAQTSGEETQYF. The CDR3 coding sequence is TGTGCCATCAGTGCTCAGACTAGCGGGGAAGAGACCCAGTACTTC.

Comments on this clonotype: The conserved closing phenylalanine or tryptophan is absent in this CDR3, likely reflecting a read error. This chain connects TRBV6-6 to TRBJ1-2, with 9 positions matching TRBD1. The CDR3 has 15 amino acids. V lost 5 bases to trimming and J lost 4 bases; unmatched junction nucleotides: 8. Germline CDR1 is MNHNY and CDR2 is SVGAGI (reference sequence). Written as DNA, the CDR3 is TGTGCCAGCAGTGGAGCCCAGGACAGGGGCTATGGCTACACCCTC. This translates into CASSGAQDRGYGYTL.

This clonotype is a singleton in its sample. The CDR3 carries no conserved terminal phenylalanine or tryptophan, so it likely arises from a read error. The genes are TRBV11-2 and TRBJ1-1; tentative D call: TRBD1 (6 bases). The CDR3 totals 14 residues. Per the germline V gene, CDR1 is SGHAT and CDR2 is FQNNGV. Between the trimmed V and J ends, which lost 5 bases and 7 bases, there was a span of 17 bases. CDR3 nucleotides: TGTGCCAGCAGCAAGGGACAAGGGGCCGGTGAAGCTTTCTTA. This gives the protein CASSKGQGAGEAFL.

The chain joins TRBV11-2 to TRBJ2-3; D gene ambiguous. Germline-derived CDR1 and CDR2 are SGHAT and FQNNGV. The CDR3 extends over 15 amino acids. Trimming shortened V by 3 bases and J by 9 bases, and 19 bases separated the two germline ends. For the CDR3, the DNA is TGTGCCAGCAGCTTCCTTGACCTTCTAGGAGACACGCAGTATTTT. Amino acid sequence: CASSFLDLLGDTQYF.

In regard to this clonotype: It is likely a read error, because the conserved phenylalanine at the end of the CDR3 is missing. The chain joins TRBV11-2 to TRBJ2-3; TRBD2 matches at 7 bases. J lost 3 bases, V lost 4 bases, and 7 bases had no gene match. There are 15 residues in the CDR3. CDR1 is SGHAT, CDR2 FQNNGV, per germline. The CDR3 DNA follows: TGTGCCAGCAGCTGGACTAGTGGGAGAACAGATACGCAGTATTTG. It translates to CASSWTSGRTDTQYL.

As to this clonotype: A much larger clone lies one base from this, so it may be a read error. The V call is TRBV12-3 or TRBV12-4, the J call TRBJ1-6; 7 nucleotides line up with TRBD1. Trimming cost V 3 bases and J 8 bases; bases outside gene matches: 19. This CDR3 spans 19 amino acids. In nucleotides, the CDR3 is TGTGCCAGCAGTTTCCATTACAGGGAAGAGGGGGCTTATGATTCACCCCTCCACTTT. Its translation is CASSFHYREEGAYDSPLHF.

As regards this clonotype: Likely a read error: the CDR3 ends without its conserved phenylalanine or tryptophan. It is unclear where the CDR3 begins or ends on the DNA, so no DNA is shown, and the CDR3 is as TCRdb lists it. J is TRBJ2-3 and V is TRBV6-1; TRBD1, the table's D call, lacks a check against the DNA. The V gene's germline CDR1 is MNHNS and CDR2 SASEGT. The CDR3 is 13 residues long, ends included. The CDR3 here is CASRRDELDTRYV.

This clonotype came up a few times. The V and J genes are TRBV13 and TRBJ2-1, with 9 bases identical to TRBD2. V shed 5 bases and J 7 bases; nucleotides not matched to a gene: 12. The CDR3 length is 16 residues. Germline V gene sequence: CDR1 PRHDT, CDR2 FYEKMQ (reference sequence). CDR3: CASSQRAGGPLNEQFF. In DNA, the CDR3 is TGTGCCAGCAGCCAACGGGCGGGAGGGCCTCTGAATGAGCAGTTCTTC.

The gene calls are TRBV4-3 and TRBJ2-7; 11 nucleotides line up with TRBD1. Germline trimming cut 4 bases from V and 7 bases from J; bases unmatched to any gene: 12. CDR3 size: 16 residues. Germline lookup yields CDR1 LGHNA and CDR2 YSLEER. The CDR3 region has the DNA TGCGCCAGCAGCCGAGATAGGACAGGGGGCCGCTATGAGCAGTACTTC. As protein: CASSRDRTGGRYEQYF.

In its sample, this clonotype was seen many times. The rearrangement links TRBV12-3 or TRBV12-4 to TRBJ1-5; possibly TRBD1 for D (6 bases). Trimming took off 11 bases at V and 9 bases at J, with 20 bases between the two ends. The CDR3 runs to 13 residues. CDR3 protein: CASGAATSGPQHF. The DNA of the CDR3 is TGTGCCTCGGGGGCGGCGACCTCCGGGCCCCAGCATTTT.